This entry features one T cell receptor (beta chain) sequence. Its antigen is undetermined. The data were obtained in a study of cytomegalovirus exposure and HLA in healthy donors. Study-level results: It was taken for granted in presence/absence analyses that sequencing depth across donors was roughly uniform. Associated with cytomegalovirus, according to the listing, were about 160 TCR beta chains.

The CDR3 extends over 18 amino acids. The germline CDR1 and CDR2 sequences are SGHRS and YFSETQ. V was clipped by 1 base and J by 1 base, with 21 bases between them. PCR amplification relied on 60 Vbeta primers (plus 13 Jbeta primers). TCRdb keeps only in-frame clones here, not all; method: immunoSEQ multiplex PCR. The repertoire holds 95,000 to 150,000 clones, with just over 65% as singletons. The gene calls are TRBV5-1 and TRBJ2-7; D is possibly TRBD2 (7 bases). The sequence came from a man younger than 30 in good health and CMV-seronegative. The sample comprised PBMCs. CDR3 coding DNA: TGCGCCAGCAGCTTGTCGCTTGGGAGGGGGTCGGGTTCCTACGAGCAGTACTTC. It yields the protein CASSLSLGRGSGSYEQYF.